This T cell receptor beta chain came from a study of beta chain features in type 1 diabetes. Whole-study results and caveats: Equally in patients and controls, shorter templates might have been favored by PCR. All four CD4+ subsets from Type 1 diabetes patients carried moderately but significantly shorter TCRB CDR3s.

This clone was found a few times. Its antigen is not identified. The study reverse transcribed the entire isolated RNA, so it sequenced expressed TCRB transcripts. Using immunoSEQ multiplex PCR, the repertoire was profiled, and TCRdb retains in-frame clones only, with some absent. The repertoire has fewer than 500,000 clones, roughly 14% of them found once; the top ten carry less than 0.04%. J lost 4 bases, V lost 3 bases, and 2 bases had no gene match. Germline CDR1 SNHLY, CDR2 FYNNEI. The CDR3 contains 13 residues. The chain is built from TRBV2 and TRBJ1-1; 7 positions match TRBD1. The sequence came from a young man in good health. The sample taken for sequencing was naive CD4+ T cells from blood. CDR3 nucleotide sequence: TGTGCCAGCAGTGATCAGGGGGTCACTGAAGCTTTCTTT. It specifies CASSDQGVTEAFF.